This is a list of T cell receptor beta chains from one sample in a study of sequential checkpoint blockade in melanoma. The method was immunoSEQ multiplex PCR; TCRdb's version includes in-frame clones alone and lacks a portion of them. The sample includes fewer than 45,000 clones, around 86% of them seen just once. The sequencing here drew on CD8+ T cells sorted from blood (inferred from file names), taken from a patient given nivolumab and ipilimumab in sequence. These receptors all come from a human donor with melanoma. CDR3s include the opening cysteine and the closing phenylalanine or tryptophan. Each record gives: V gene, CDR3 protein.

>TRBV7-9
CASSELVSYEQYF
>TRBV6-5
CASSYLPGGPEQYF
>TRBV27
CASMLAGEHYEQYF
>TRBV28
CASREGRGGYYGYTF
>TRBV9
CASSVEYREGNTIYF
>TRBV5-5
CASSFSGSGRGETQYF
>TRBV7-2
CASSLDRVDTQYF
>TRBV4-1
CASSLRVAGAPYEQYF
>TRBV27
CASSSLNQREGSVENIQYF
>TRBV28
CASSLQGRGGYEQYF
>TRBV28
CASSLSEYGYTF
>TRBV14
CASSLGRAQPQHF
>TRBV7-9
CASSLLATNEKLFF
>TRBV27
CASSLGRGLEKLFF
>TRBV25-1
CASSELVPEDTQYF
>TRBV11-3
CASSGVGYNEQFF
>TRBV27
CASSGQGNYGYTF
>TRBV4-1
CASSQVYTPGTLYEQYF
>TRBV2
CAIPGTLAGNNEQFF
>TRBV5-6
CASSEDTLGYYNEQFF
>TRBV5-4
CASSSDRGDNEQFF
>TRBV4-2
CASSQDSYEQYF
>TRBV19
CASSMLANPGTPDTQYF
>TRBV10-2
CASSESKWPYNEQFF
>TRBV2
CASNNPGARNYGYTF
>TRBV28
CASSSLVLRRAEVQETQYF
>TRBV27
CASSFPDSGIQYF
>TRBV27
CASSSLTPGEQETQYF
>TRBV9
CASSEGTTYEQYF
>TRBV9
CASSQGPGLVGASTDTQYF
>TRBV9
CASSEDATNRETQYF
>TRBV4-1
CASSQESRGSYEQYF
>TRBV9
CASSVEGTTLEPQHF
>TRBV27
CASRPGLQFYGYTF
>TRBV5-4
CASSPPTGLAGVMAGELFF
>TRBV15
CATSRVVGADGAPNF
>TRBV5-1
CASSSTDNEQFF
>TRBV11-2
CASRGLGDIQYF
>TRBV7-6
CASSPYNLAGEANEQFF
>TRBV11-2
CASSLEGSAYGYTF
>TRBV9
CASSLGASKNNEQFF
>TRBV11-1
CASSLVAGNSEAFF
>TRBV2
CASRKGSGGASNEQFF
>TRBV5-6
CASSLSPSSYNEQFF
>TRBV5-8
CASSLWGDDYGYTF
>TRBV28
CASSLGRVEQYF